These 21 T cell receptor beta chains came from one sample sequenced in a study of T cell repertoires in cytomegalovirus infection. A single record per CDR3 protein comes from TCRdb applying MiXCR to the reads. This table has over 95,000 distinct CDR3 sequences, roughly 31% appearing once. No antigen is known for these receptors. The sample here was CD8+ T cells from cultured PBMCs, taken from culture after CMV antigen stimulation. These receptors came from a human donor in good health (CMV status not recorded). Some clones in this sample may be carry-over from other donors' samples.

This clonotype appeared many times. This chain uses TRBV7-6 with TRBJ2-3, with TRBD2 matching 13 bases. The germline gives CDR1 SGHVS, CDR2 FNYEAQ. V lost 8 bases, J lost 3 bases, and 5 bases stayed unmatched. This CDR3 has 15 amino acids. CDR3 bases: TGTGCCAGCGGAGGGGGACTAGCGGGAACAGATACGCAGTATTTT. Its protein is CASGGGLAGTDTQYF.

There are a few counts of this clonotype. V usage is TRBV7-8 and J usage is TRBJ1-2; 11 nucleotides agree with TRBD1. The CDR3 consists of 16 residues. V shed 6 bases and J 4 bases; nucleotides not matched to a gene: 10. The germline V gene has CDR1 SGHVS and CDR2 FQNEAQ. CDR3 residues: CASRGTGGPGLYGYTF. Here the CDR3 DNA reads TGTGCCAGCAGAGGGACAGGGGGACCCGGGCTCTATGGCTACACCTTC.

This clonotype was seen only a few times. The chain uses TRBV28 and TRBJ1-4; 7 bases align to TRBD1. The V segment lost 4 bases and the J segment 14 bases; nucleotides outside the gene matches: 7. This CDR3 contains 12 residues. Germline-derived CDR1 and CDR2 are MDHEN and SYDVKM. CDR3 region: CASSSTDRILFF. In DNA form, the CDR3 reads TGTGCCAGCAGTTCAACGGACAGGATCCTGTTTTTT.

This clonotype was recorded at least ten times. This rearrangement joins TRBV7-9 to TRBJ2-7; D uncertain. The CDR3 runs to 11 residues. Germline CDR1 is SEHNR and CDR2 is FQNEAQ (reference sequence). V was shortened by 2 bases and J by 4 bases, with 3 bases between the two germline ends. The DNA of the CDR3 is TGTGCCAGCAGCTTAACATACGAGCAGTACTTC. Amino acid sequence: CASSLTYEQYF.

The chain combines TRBV10-3 with TRBJ2-2; the D gene is possibly TRBD2 (6 bases). CDR3 length: 16 amino acids. In germline, CDR1 is ENHRY, CDR2 SYGVKD. With 4 bases removed from V and 5 bases from J, the gap between germline ends came to 17 bases. The CDR3 loop reads CAISAAGRGETGELFF. CDR3 bases: TGTGCCATCAGTGCGGCGGGGAGAGGGGAAACCGGGGAGCTGTTTTTT.

This chain connects TRBV10-3 to TRBJ2-1; possible D gene TRBD2, 6 bases. V was pared by 3 bases and J by 10 bases, with 16 bases between. Germline V gives CDR1 ENHRY, CDR2 SYGVKD. The CDR3 runs 14 residues. CDR3 sequence: CAISDVTPGAEQFF. Written as DNA, the CDR3 is TGTGCCATCAGTGATGTGACCCCGGGAGCGGAGCAGTTCTTC.

Written as DNA, the CDR3 is TGTGCCAGCAGCTTATATGACACGAGCACAGATACGCAGTATTTT. Amino acid sequence: CASSLYDTSTDTQYF. The genes are TRBV7-2 and TRBJ2-3; D ambiguous. Trimming stripped 2 bases from V and 0 bases from J, with 9 bases between. CDR3 length: 15 amino acids. Looked up from germline, CDR1 is SGHTA and CDR2 is FQGNSA.

This clonotype was counted at least ten times. The V and J genes are TRBV7-9 and TRBJ2-1, with 7 bases identical to TRBD1. The J segment lost 4 bases and the V segment lost 6 bases, leaving 6 bases of the junction unmatched. The CDR3 spans 14 residues. Germline V lookup: CDR1 SEHNR, CDR2 FQNEAQ (reference sequence). CDR3 protein: CASRRGPAYNEQFF. The CDR3 region has the DNA TGTGCCAGCAGAAGGGGGCCGGCTTACAATGAGCAGTTCTTC.

The V call is TRBV6-1, the J call TRBJ1-3; the D is unclear. V dropped 5 bases and J dropped 0 bases, with 11 bases sitting between them. Germline loops: CDR1 MNHNS, CDR2 SASEGT. This CDR3 contains 15 residues. CDR3 protein: CASSKGLISGNTIYF. The CDR3 DNA sequence: TGTGCCAGCAGTAAAGGGTTAATCTCTGGAAACACCATATATTTT.

The table lists this clonotype with many counts. This chain connects TRBV7-2 to TRBJ1-6; D not certain. The germline CDR1 and CDR2 sequences are SGHTA and FQGNSA. This CDR3 region has 18 residues. Trimming stripped 2 bases from V and 1 base from J, with 15 bases between. CDR3 in amino acids: CASSLIPPLSSYNSPLHF. DNA of the CDR3: TGTGCCAGCAGCTTAATTCCCCCATTGAGTTCCTATAATTCACCCCTCCACTTT. Based on the CDR3 plus reference TRBV7-2 and TRBJ1-6, the full variable domain is GAGVSQSPSNKVTEKGKDVELRCDPISGHTALYWYRQSLGQGLEFLIYFQGNSAPDKSGLPSDRFSAERTGGSVSTLTIQRTQQEDSAVYLCASSLIPPLSSYNSPLHFGNGTRLTVT.

In this sample, this clonotype turned up a few times. This chain connects TRBV18 to TRBJ2-3; perhaps TRBD1 as D (5 bases). This CDR3 is 14 amino acids long. Germline CDR1 is KGHSH and CDR2 is LQKENI. Trimming took off 2 bases at V and 2 bases at J, with 8 bases between the two ends. CDR3 protein: CASSPTGVTDTQYF. The DNA of the CDR3 is TGTGCCAGCTCACCAACAGGAGTCACAGATACGCAGTATTTT.

This clonotype showed up just a few times. V usage is TRBV27 and J usage is TRBJ2-1, with D uncertain. This CDR3 has 14 amino acids. Trimming stripped 5 bases from V and 8 bases from J, with 16 bases between. Germline CDR1 and CDR2: MNHEY and SMNVEV (reference sequence). In DNA, the CDR3 is TGTGCCAGCAGTCCCCCCCGCATTTTCCATGAGCAGTTCTTC. Protein: CASSPPRIFHEQFF.

The V call is TRBV4-1, the J call TRBJ2-4; no clear D gene. The CDR3 totals 16 residues. Germline loops: CDR1 MGHRA, CDR2 YSYEKL. Trimming removed 6 bases at V and 2 bases at J, with 17 bases between. The CDR3 region has the DNA TGCGCCAGCAGTGACGAAGGGCTTGGGCCCAAAAACATTCAGTACTTC. Its protein is CASSDEGLGPKNIQYF.

This clonotype was observed many times. This rearrangement joins TRBV12-3 or TRBV12-4 to TRBJ2-7; possible D gene TRBD1, 5 bases. V was shortened by 9 bases and J by 7 bases, with 16 bases between the two germline ends. This CDR3 has 12 residues. CDR3 nucleotide sequence: TGTGCCAGTACCGCCCAGGCAGGGGAGCAGTACTTC. As protein: CASTAQAGEQYF.

This clonotype was counted once. V gene TRBV6-6 combines with J gene TRBJ1-5; D is uncertain. Germline CDR1 is MNHNY and CDR2 is SVGAGI (reference sequence). The CDR3 is 11 residues long. V lost 6 bases to trimming and J lost 12 bases, with 12 bases between them. CDR3 sequence: CASSPLERQHF. CDR3 coding DNA: TGTGCCAGCAGCCCCCTCGAGCGCCAGCATTTT.

The rearrangement links TRBV4-3 to TRBJ2-5; TRBD2 might be the D (5 bases). This CDR3 comprises 15 residues. V dropped 3 bases and J dropped 4 bases, with 15 bases sitting between them. Germline CDR1 and CDR2: LGHNA and YSLEER. The CDR3 protein is CASSHLLGVGETQYF. The CDR3 DNA is TGCGCCAGCAGCCACTTGTTGGGAGTCGGAGAGACCCAGTACTTC.

The V call is TRBV6-1, the J call TRBJ2-6, with TRBD2 matching over 7 bases. The V and J ends lost 2 bases and 1 base, in that order; junction bases with no gene match: 2. In germline, CDR1 is MNHNS, CDR2 SASEGT. The CDR3 extends over 16 amino acids. The CDR3 bases are TGTGCCAGCAGTGAAAAAGCGGGGTCTGGGGCCAACGTCCTGACTTTC. Translation gives CASSEKAGSGANVLTF.

This chain joins TRBV6-8 and TRBJ2-1; D perhaps matches TRBD1 (5 bases). Germline CDR1 is MNHGY and CDR2 is SAAAGT. CDR3 size: 13 residues. The CDR3 region is CGSGQSSYNEQFF. CDR3 DNA sequence: TGTGGATCAGGGCAGAGCTCCTACAATGAGCAGTTCTTC.

This chain links TRBV6-2 or TRBV6-3 with TRBJ2-1; possible D gene TRBD2, 5 bases. Germline V gene sequence: CDR1 MNHEY, CDR2 SVGEGT. Trimming cost V 7 bases and J 0 bases, with 16 bases left between them. The CDR3 loop spans 16 amino acids. CDR3 region: CASNHQWESSYNEQFF. The CDR3, as DNA: TGTGCCAGCAACCATCAGTGGGAGAGCTCCTACAATGAGCAGTTCTTC.

This chain uses TRBV19 with TRBJ2-2; D unresolved. The V gene's germline CDR1 is LNHDA and CDR2 SQIVND (reference sequence). The CDR3 length is 15 residues. The ends were cut back, 5 bases at V and 0 bases at J, with 10 bases in the middle. The CDR3 nucleotides read TGTGCCAGTAGTCAGAATATCGCGAACACCGGGGAGCTGTTTTTT. This codes for CASSQNIANTGELFF.

The chain combines TRBV20-1 with TRBJ2-3, with 12 positions matching TRBD1. The germline V gene has CDR1 DFQATT and CDR2 SNEGSKA (reference sequence). The CDR3 has 15 amino acids. The V gene end was trimmed by 3 bases and the J gene end by 4 bases; junction bases not matched to a gene: 5. This CDR3 reads CSARGDRGPADTQYF. The CDR3 DNA reads TGCAGTGCTAGGGGGGACAGGGGGCCGGCAGATACGCAGTATTTT.